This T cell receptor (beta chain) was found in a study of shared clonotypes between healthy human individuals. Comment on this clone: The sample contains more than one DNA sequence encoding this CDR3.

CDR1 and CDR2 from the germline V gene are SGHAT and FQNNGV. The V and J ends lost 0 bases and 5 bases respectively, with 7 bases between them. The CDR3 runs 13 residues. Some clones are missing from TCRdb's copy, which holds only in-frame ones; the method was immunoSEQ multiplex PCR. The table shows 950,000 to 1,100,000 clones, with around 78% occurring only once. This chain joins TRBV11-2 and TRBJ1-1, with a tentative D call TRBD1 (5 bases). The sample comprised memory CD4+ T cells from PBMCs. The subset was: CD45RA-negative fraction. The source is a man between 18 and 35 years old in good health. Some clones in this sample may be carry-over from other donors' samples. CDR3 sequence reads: CASSLDRGTEAFF. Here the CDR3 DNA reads TGTGCCAGCAGCTTAGATCGGGGGACTGAAGCTTTCTTT. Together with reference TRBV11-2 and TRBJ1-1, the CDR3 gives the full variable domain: EAGVAQSPRYKIIEKRQSVAFWCNPISGHATLYWYQQILGQGPKLLIQFQNNGVVDDSQLPKDRFSAERLKGVDSTLKIQPAKLEDSAVYLCASSLDRGTEAFFGQGTRLTVV.